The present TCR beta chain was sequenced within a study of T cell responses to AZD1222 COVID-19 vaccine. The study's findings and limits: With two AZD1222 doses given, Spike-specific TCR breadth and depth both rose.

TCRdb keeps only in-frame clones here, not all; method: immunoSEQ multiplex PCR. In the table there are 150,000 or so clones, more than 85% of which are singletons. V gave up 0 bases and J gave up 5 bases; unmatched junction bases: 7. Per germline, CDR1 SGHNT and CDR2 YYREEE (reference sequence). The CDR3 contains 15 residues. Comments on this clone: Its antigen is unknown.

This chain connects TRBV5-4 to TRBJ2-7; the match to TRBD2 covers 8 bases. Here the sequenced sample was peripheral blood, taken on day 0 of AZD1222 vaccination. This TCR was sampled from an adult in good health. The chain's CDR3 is CASSLGSGSPNEQYF. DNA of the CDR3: TGTGCCAGCAGCTTGGGGAGCGGGAGTCCCAACGAGCAGTACTTC.